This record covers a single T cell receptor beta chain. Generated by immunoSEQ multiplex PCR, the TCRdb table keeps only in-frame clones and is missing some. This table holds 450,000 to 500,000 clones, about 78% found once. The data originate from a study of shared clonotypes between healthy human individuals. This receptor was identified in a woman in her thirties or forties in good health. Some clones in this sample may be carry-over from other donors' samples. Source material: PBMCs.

In DNA, the CDR3 is TGTGCCAGTAGCCCCAAGCCTCTGTTCGAGCAGTACTTC. Translating gives CASSPKPLFEQYF. The rearrangement joins TRBV19 to TRBJ2-7, with unresolved D. Germline-derived CDR1 and CDR2 are LNHDA and SQIVND (reference sequence). Trimming shortened V by 6 bases and J by 6 bases, and 15 bases separated the two germline ends. CDR3 length equals 13 residues.